This paragraph reports one T cell receptor beta chain. Its cognate antigen is unknown. With 60 Vbeta and 13 Jbeta primers, the PCR was carried out. Data came from immunoSEQ multiplex PCR; TCRdb stores just in-frame clones and leaves some out. The table lists approximately 90,000 clones, about 75% of them singletons. These data come from a study of cytomegalovirus exposure and HLA in healthy donors. Across the whole study: Unique TCRs from HLA-typed donors, 80 million to 100 million of them, were held in an early data release. Study findings and constraints: V- and J-gene trimming in TCR beta was tied to a missense DCLRE1C variant by an analysis performed later. The study had only CMV serostatus as immune exposure information. Cytomegalovirus-associated TCR beta chains were listed, numbering approximately 150.

Germline V gene sequence: CDR1 SGDLS, CDR2 YYNGEE. V gave up 4 bases and J gave up 0 bases, with 17 bases separating them. The CDR3 covers 18 residues. This rearrangement joins TRBV9 to TRBJ1-6; possibly TRBD1 for D (5 bases). The sequencing input was PBMCs. The TCR originated in a middle-aged man in good health and CMV-seronegative. Here the CDR3 reads CASSPRQKVSSYNSPLHF. CDR3 coding DNA: TGTGCCAGCAGCCCCCGACAGAAGGTCAGCTCCTATAATTCACCCCTCCACTTT.